The entry that follows covers one TCR beta chain sequence. The CDR3 extends over 16 amino acids. V lost 2 bases, J lost 0 bases, and 11 bases lay in between. Per germline, CDR1 MGHRA and CDR2 YSYEKL. The table came from immunoSEQ multiplex PCR; TCRdb's copy has only in-frame clones and leaves some out. The sample records roughly 93,000 clones, about 89% being singletons. This record comes from a study of T cell responses to AZD1222 COVID-19 vaccine. This chain connects TRBV4-1 to TRBJ1-5; D may be TRBD1 (6 bases). This TCR was recovered from an adult in good health. Sequenced material: peripheral blood, taken on day 0 of AZD1222 vaccination. The CDR3 is CASSQTGINSNQPQHF. CDR3 nucleotide sequence: TGCGCCAGCAGCCAAACAGGGATTAATAGCAATCAGCCCCAGCATTTT.